What follows are 8 T cell receptor beta chains derived from one specimen sequenced in a study of vaccination and CD4 T cells after COVID-19 (dated by TCRdb to between 2022 and 2023). These TCRs' antigens remain unknown. Interpreted using the paper, the treatment or condition label stands for: approximately 9-day PBMC culture with coronavirus spike peptide pools or control peptides (ViraFEST assay). The receptor library was made with PCR. Sequencing instrument: Illumina iSeq 100. DNA from cultured CD4+ T cells was subjected to TCR sequencing with the Oncomine TCR Beta short-read assay at the Johns Hopkins FTIC core. Using fastp at Q25 and MiXCR, TCRdb reprocessed the public reads and kept productive beta chains. Merged by CDR3 protein, the rows form single entries marked with the most common genes and DNA. Counted in this sample were nearly 15,000 distinct CDR3 sequences; approximately 48% of them appeared once. Together, the top ten hold 7.2% of the sample.

The sequenced sample consisted of CD4+ T cells from blood, cultured in vitro. Every receptor here comes from a human donor who had recovered from COVID-19.

This clonotype was observed a handful of times. The V gene is TRBV7-2, the J gene TRBJ1-2; 7 bases map to TRBD1. This CDR3 region has 14 residues. Germline CDR1 SGHTA, CDR2 FQGNSA. After removal of 2 bases from V and 8 bases from J, the junction contained 8 bases not matched to a gene. Written as DNA, the CDR3 is TGTGCCAGCAGCTTACCCACAGGGGATGTGGGCTACACCTTC. This sequence encodes CASSLPTGDVGYTF.

CDR3: CAWSGLAGQGRTEQFF. In DNA, the CDR3 is TGTGCCTGGAGTGGTTTAGCGGGACAGGGGAGGACTGAGCAGTTCTTC. The V and J genes are TRBV30 and TRBJ2-1; 10 bases agree with TRBD1. The CDR3 covers 16 residues. Germline CDR1 GTSNPN, CDR2 SVGIG (reference sequence). V lost 1 base, J lost 9 bases, and 12 bases stayed unmatched.

The chain links TRBV10-2 to TRBJ2-7, with a possible D match to TRBD1 (6 bases). Per germline, CDR1 WSHSY and CDR2 SAAADI. Trimming took 0 bases from V and 10 from J, leaving 10 bases between them. The CDR3 loop spans 12 amino acids. The CDR3 sequence is CASSESKQGQYF. The DNA for the CDR3 is TGCGCCAGCAGTGAGTCTAAACAGGGACAGTACTTC.

This chain links TRBV3-1 with TRBJ1-1; 7 nucleotides match TRBD1. V gave up 5 bases and J gave up 0 bases; unmatched junction bases: 3. The CDR3 is 14 residues long. Germline V CDR1 and CDR2: LGHDT, YNNKEL (reference sequence). DNA for the CDR3: TGTGCCAGCAGCTTTGGGACAGTGAACACTGAAGCTTTCTTT. As protein: CASSFGTVNTEAFF.

The chain is built from TRBV2 and TRBJ1-6; TRBD1 might be the D (6 bases). Germline V CDR1 and CDR2: SNHLY, FYNNEI. With 7 bases removed from V and 10 bases from J, the gap between germline ends came to 17 bases. The CDR3 is made up of 14 amino acids. CDR3: CASIPPSGGSPLHF. For the CDR3, the DNA is TGTGCCAGCATTCCCCCCTCGGGGGGCTCACCCCTCCACTTT.

The rearrangement uses TRBV7-8 and TRBJ1-6, with 7 positions matching TRBD1. This CDR3 region has 18 residues. V was clipped by 1 base and J by 9 bases; unmatched bases: 15. Germline-derived CDR1 and CDR2 are SGHVS and FQNEAQ. DNA for the CDR3: TGTGCCAGCAGCTTAGAACCTACAGGGGCTGTGAGCCTTTCACCCCTCCACTTT. Translation gives CASSLEPTGAVSLSPLHF.

This clonotype was seen only a few times. The chain recombines TRBV15 with TRBJ1-3; perhaps TRBD1 as D (6 bases). This CDR3 contains 16 residues. Trimming removed 6 bases at V and 1 base at J, with 16 bases between. From germline, CDR1 is LNHNV and CDR2 YYDKDF (reference sequence). The CDR3 region is CATSTFDQGSGNTIYF. Here the CDR3 DNA reads TGTGCCACCAGTACCTTCGACCAGGGGTCTGGAAACACCATATATTTT.

The chain carries TRBV12-3 or TRBV12-4 and TRBJ1-1; possibly TRBD1 for D (5 bases). V gave up 4 bases and J gave up 8 bases, with 14 bases separating them. This CDR3 contains 13 residues. CDR3 nucleotides: TGTGCCAGCAGTTGGGGGGTCGGCGGGGAAGCTTTCTTT. Its protein product is CASSWGVGGEAFF.